A single sample is the source of the 24 T cell receptor beta chains below, sequenced in a study of regulatory T cells in long-lasting Graves disease. Time point in this sample: newly diagnosed GD, antithyroid drugs for less than 3 months. The TCR library was made from RNA that had been extracted from PBMCs in TRIzol. With iRepertoire HTBI primers and Arm-PCR of CDR3 regions, TCR beta libraries were built. TCRdb ran MiXCR on the multiplex PCR reads and lists one entry per CDR3 protein. The table shows 240,000 or so distinct CDR3 sequences, with around 20% occurring only once. This sample comprised peripheral blood mononuclear cells (PBMCs), obtained at new diagnosis, from a patient treated with antithyroid drugs. The receptor source for this set is a female donor with Graves disease.

This clonotype was counted many times. J is TRBJ1-2 and V is TRBV6-1; 7 bases align to TRBD1. Germline V gene lookup returns CDR1 MNHNS and CDR2 SASEGT. V was clipped by 2 bases and J by 1 base; unmatched bases: 7. The CDR3 is made up of 16 amino acids. CDR3 residues: CASSEQEGAGNYGYTF. CDR3 nucleotide sequence: TGTGCCAGCAGTGAACAAGAGGGGGCGGGTAACTATGGCTACACCTTC.

This clonotype showed up many times. This chain's CDR3 is CASSHGTVNTEAFF. In nucleotides, the CDR3 is TGCGCCAGCAGCCACGGGACGGTGAACACTGAAGCTTTCTTT. The chain joins TRBV5-1 to TRBJ1-1, with D possibly TRBD1 on 5 matching bases. The CDR3 is 14 amino acids. The germline V gene has CDR1 SGHRS and CDR2 YFSETQ. V was cut by 4 bases and J by 0 bases, with 10 bases left in between.

This clonotype was picked up one time. This chain connects TRBV30 to TRBJ2-3; D is unclear. The germline V gene encodes CDR1 GTSNPN and CDR2 SVGIG (reference sequence). Deletions cut 8 bases from V and 0 bases from J, with 18 bases between. CDR3 size: 15 residues. The DNA for the CDR3 is TGTGCCGCCTCGACGACTGATACTAGCACAGATACGCAGTATTTT. It is translated as CAASTTDTSTDTQYF.

This clonotype was observed at least ten times. The chain uses TRBV10-3 and TRBJ1-1; tentative D call: TRBD1 (5 bases). V gave up 3 bases and J gave up 0 bases, with 17 bases separating them. The length of the CDR3 is 17 residues. The germline gives CDR1 ENHRY, CDR2 SYGVKD. This CDR3 is CAISDFGSGTMNTEAFF. CDR3 bases: TGTGCCATCAGTGATTTTGGGAGCGGGACCATGAACACTGAAGCTTTCTTT.

The gene calls are TRBV20-1 and TRBJ2-7; 10 bases fit TRBD2. CDR3 length: 15 residues. The junction had 7 bases not matched to a gene; V was cut back by 0 bases and J by 5 bases. The germline V gene has CDR1 DFQATT and CDR2 SNEGSKA (reference sequence). In DNA, the CDR3 is TGCAGTGCTAGAGATCGTAGCGGGAGGCGGGACGAGCAGTACTTC. Amino acid sequence: CSARDRSGRRDEQYF.

This clonotype has ten or more counts. This chain connects TRBV20-1 to TRBJ2-1; the D gene is possibly TRBD2 (7 bases). The CDR3 loop spans 12 amino acids. Trimming shortened V by 5 bases and J by 8 bases, and 13 bases separated the two germline ends. Germline assignment: CDR1 DFQATT and CDR2 SNEGSKA (reference sequence). CDR3 bases: TGCAGTGCTGGGGGAGGGGGGTATGAGCAGTTCTTC. Its translation is CSAGGGGYEQFF.

On this clonotype: The junction and the germline gene differ at one end; a read error may be behind it. This sequence joins TRBV5-1 and TRBJ1-1, with D maybe TRBD1 (6 bases). Germline CDR1 reads SGHRS; CDR2 reads YFSETQ. This CDR3 is 15 amino acids long. Written as DNA, the CDR3 is TGTGCCAGCAGCTTGTGGGTGGGACAAGGCACTGAAGCTTTCTTT. Translation gives CASSLWVGQGTEAFF.

This clonotype appeared many times. J is TRBJ2-5 and V is TRBV20-1, with D perhaps assigned TRBD1 or TRBD2 (5 bases each). In germline, CDR1 is DFQATT, CDR2 SNEGSKA (reference sequence). V lost 7 bases and J lost 3, with 21 bases in between. CDR3 length equals 15 residues. The CDR3 region has the DNA TGCAGTGGGAGCTATATTGGTGGGGGAAAAGAGACCCAGTACTTC. Residues: CSGSYIGGGKETQYF.

Many counts were recorded for this clonotype. The V gene is TRBV18, the J gene TRBJ1-5; 7 bases align to TRBD1. Germline V gene data show CDR1 as KGHSH and CDR2 as LQKENI. The J segment lost 2 bases and the V segment lost 6 bases, leaving 7 bases of the junction unmatched. The CDR3 runs 15 residues. DNA for the CDR3: TGTGCCAGCTCTCAGGTCGGACAGGGCAATCAGCCCCAGCATTTT. As protein: CASSQVGQGNQPQHF.

The rearrangement links TRBV27 to TRBJ2-7; D remains unclear. The CDR3 is 14 amino acids. Deletions cut 2 bases from V and 0 bases from J, with 8 bases between. CDR1 is MNHEY and CDR2 is SMNVEV in the germline V gene (reference sequence). The CDR3, as DNA: TGTGCCAGCAGTTTAACAACGGCCTCCTACGAGCAGTACTTC. Encoded protein: CASSLTTASYEQYF.

This clonotype was picked up a small number of times. This chain joins TRBV4-3 and TRBJ1-2; D is possibly TRBD1 (6 bases). Germline CDR1 LGHNA, CDR2 YSLEER. Trimming shortened V by 0 bases and J by 8 bases, and 13 bases separated the two germline ends. This CDR3 region has 14 residues. The CDR3 protein is CASSQDWGGVGYTF. The CDR3 DNA sequence: TGCGCCAGCAGCCAAGATTGGGGGGGCGTCGGCTACACCTTC.

The V and J genes are TRBV20-1 and TRBJ1-5; a possible D gene is TRBD1 (5 bases). This CDR3 is built from 18 residues. Trimming left V 4 bases short and J 2 bases short, with 24 bases between. In germline, CDR1 is DFQATT, CDR2 SNEGSKA (reference sequence). CDR3: CSATRRGLVKFGNQPQHF. The CDR3 DNA reads TGCAGTGCTACAAGACGGGGGTTGGTAAAATTTGGCAATCAGCCCCAGCATTTT.

The rearrangement joins TRBV18 to TRBJ1-6; the D gene is possibly TRBD1 (5 bases). CDR3 length equals 18 residues. Trimming removed 2 bases from V and 7 bases from J, with 21 bases in between. Looked up from germline, CDR1 is KGHSH and CDR2 is LQKENI. The CDR3 DNA reads TGTGCCAGCTCACCATTAGAGCCTGGGAGACAGACGAATTCACCCCTCCACTTT. Translated, it gives CASSPLEPGRQTNSPLHF.

In its sample, this clonotype was seen once. A read error is possible here, since a much larger clone lies one base away. The chain has TRBV2 and TRBJ2-7; D gene uncertain. V was shortened by 6 bases and J by 2 bases, with 17 bases between the two germline ends. CDR3 length: 15 amino acids. Germline lookup yields CDR1 SNHLY and CDR2 FYNNEI. The CDR3 loop reads CASRALDGPPYEQYF. In DNA, the CDR3 is TGTGCCAGCAGGGCCCTGGACGGGCCACCCTACGAGCAGTACTTC.

This rearrangement joins TRBV5-1 to TRBJ2-5, with 11 bases that match TRBD1. V was clipped by 0 bases and J by 6 bases; unmatched bases: 4. The CDR3 is made up of 15 amino acids. The germline V gene has CDR1 SGHRS and CDR2 YFSETQ. CDR3 region: CASSLGTGGTQTQYF. In DNA, the CDR3 is TGCGCCAGCAGCTTGGGGACAGGGGGCACACAGACCCAGTACTTC.

This clonotype has a count of ten or more. The gene calls are TRBV30 and TRBJ2-1; TRBD2 matches at 11 bases. The CDR3 runs 14 residues. Germline lookup yields CDR1 GTSNPN and CDR2 SVGIG (reference sequence). With V trimmed by 2 bases and J by 6 bases, 3 bases remained unmatched. CDR3 sequence reads: CAWSTSGRPNEQFF. The CDR3 nucleotides are TGTGCCTGGAGTACTAGCGGGAGACCCAATGAGCAGTTCTTC.

This clonotype has at least ten counts. This sequence joins TRBV12-3 or TRBV12-4 and TRBJ2-7; 10 bases are shared with TRBD2. The CDR3 totals 14 residues. V was pared by 3 bases and J by 7 bases, with 6 bases of the junction left unmatched. The CDR3 loop is CASSFERGGQEQYF. CDR3 DNA sequence: TGTGCCAGCAGTTTTGAGCGGGGGGGCCAAGAGCAGTACTTC.

This clonotype was detected only a few times. This clone may be a read error of a much larger clone one base away. The chain is built from TRBV5-1 and TRBJ1-4, with D perhaps TRBD1 (5 bases). This CDR3 is 13 amino acids long. The germline gives CDR1 SGHRS, CDR2 YFSETQ. Trimming removed 4 bases from V and 7 bases from J, with 11 bases in between. This CDR3 is CASSVDGGEKLFF. CDR3 sequence (DNA): TGCGCCAGCAGCGTCGATGGGGGTGAAAAACTGTTTTTT.

This clonotype was seen at least ten times. At one of its ends the junction is not consistent with the germline gene, which may arise from a read error. This rearrangement joins TRBV18 to TRBJ1-3, with D unclear. This CDR3 has 15 residues. CDR1 KGHSH and CDR2 LQKENI come from the germline V gene. Written as DNA, the CDR3 is TGTGCCAGCTCGCCACAGAGGAGTTCGGGAAACACCATATATTTT. This sequence encodes CASSPQRSSGNTIYF.

This clonotype has ten or more counts. V is TRBV11-2 and J is TRBJ2-3; D is perhaps TRBD1 (5 bases). V lost 6 bases, J lost 0 bases, and 13 bases lay in between. Per germline, CDR1 SGHAT and CDR2 FQNNGV. The CDR3 runs to 15 residues. The CDR3 nucleotides are TGTGCCAGCAGGACAGCCGCCTTTAGCACAGATACGCAGTATTTT. It is translated as CASRTAAFSTDTQYF.

This clonotype was seen ten or more times. V gene TRBV6-1 combines with J gene TRBJ2-7; D remains unclear. The CDR3 is made up of 14 amino acids. The germline V gene encodes CDR1 MNHNS and CDR2 SASEGT. The V end was cut by 5 bases, the J end by 0 bases, with 11 bases between. CDR3 sequence reads: CASSTPISSYEQYF. In DNA, the CDR3 is TGTGCCAGCAGTACCCCCATTAGCTCCTACGAGCAGTACTTC.

The chain uses TRBV4-3 and TRBJ2-1; D might be TRBD1 or TRBD2, each matching 5 bases. Per germline, CDR1 LGHNA and CDR2 YSLEER. CDR3 length equals 17 residues. Trimming cost V 0 bases and J 5 bases, with 17 bases left between them. CDR3 in DNA: TGCGCCAGCAGCCAAGAGATTGAGGGGCTAGAGAACAATGAGCAGTTCTTC. Residues: CASSQEIEGLENNEQFF.

This clonotype was seen a single time. A much larger clone differs from this one at a single base, so this may be a read error. The gene calls are TRBV27 and TRBJ2-3, with D possibly being TRBD1 (6 bases). The CDR3 consists of 14 residues. Trimming removed 0 bases from V and 8 bases from J, with 12 bases in between. Germline CDR1 MNHEY, CDR2 SMNVEV (reference sequence). The CDR3 here is CASSLSRGSVTQYF. The CDR3 nucleotides read TGTGCCAGCAGTTTATCCAGGGGCTCAGTTACGCAGTATTTT.

This clonotype was seen repeatedly, ten times or more. The chain joins TRBV20-1 to TRBJ2-3; 9 bases are shared with TRBD2. The junction had 6 bases not matched to a gene; V was cut back by 0 bases and J by 2 bases. Germline CDR1 reads DFQATT; CDR2 reads SNEGSKA (reference sequence). The CDR3 loop spans 16 amino acids. In DNA form, the CDR3 reads TGCAGTGCTAGAGATTGGCTAGCGGGGCTCACAGATACGCAGTATTTT. It is translated as CSARDWLAGLTDTQYF.